These 14 T cell receptor beta chains originate from one sample sequenced in a study of shared clonotypes between healthy human individuals. The data were produced by immunoSEQ multiplex PCR, yet TCRdb's version contains in-frame clones alone and is incomplete. Of 2 million to 2.5 million clones detected, over 85% appear once; the ten largest clones hold under 0.45%. Sequencing was carried out using naive CD4+ T cells from PBMCs. Subset meaning: CD45RA+ positively selected. Receptors were obtained from a man in his late teens or twenties in good health. Some clones in this sample may be carry-over from other donors' samples.

This chain connects TRBV7-9 to TRBJ2-2; D might be TRBD2 (6 bases). The CDR3 consists of 17 residues. In germline, CDR1 is SEHNR, CDR2 FQNEAQ (reference sequence). Trimming pared 4 bases from V and 3 bases from J, leaving 18 bases between. In DNA, the CDR3 is TGTGCCAGCAGCTCCGAAAGACTAGGGCTAGACACCGGGGAGCTGTTTTTT. Its protein is CASSSERLGLDTGELFF.

Concerning this clone: Other DNA sequences of this sample code for an identical CDR3. The gene calls are TRBV18 and TRBJ1-3; 7 positions match TRBD1. The CDR3 length is 15 residues. Germline V gene sequence: CDR1 KGHSH, CDR2 LQKENI. V lost 3 bases to trimming and J lost 4 bases; unmatched junction nucleotides: 6. CDR3 amino acids: CASSPPTGTGNTIYF. CDR3 bases: TGTGCCAGCTCACCCCCGACAGGGACCGGAAACACCATATATTTT.

This clone was observed once. V and J are TRBV6-4 and TRBJ2-7; no reliable D call. V dropped 4 bases and J dropped 3 bases, with 10 bases sitting between them. There are 13 residues in the CDR3. Germline V gives CDR1 MRHNA, CDR2 SNTAGT. CDR3 region: CASSVSMGYEQYF. The CDR3 coding sequence is TGTGCCAGCAGTGTGAGTATGGGCTACGAGCAGTACTTC.

A note on this clone: Other DNA sequences from this sample encode an identical CDR3 as well. This chain connects TRBV5-4 to TRBJ2-3; D uncertain. V was shortened by 4 bases and J by 0 bases, with 3 bases between the two germline ends. The CDR3 has 12 residues. Germline values: CDR1 SGHNT, CDR2 YYREEE (reference sequence). This chain's CDR3 is CASSQSTDTQYF. For the CDR3, the DNA is TGTGCCAGCAGCCAAAGCACAGATACGCAGTATTTT.

The chain combines TRBV10-3 with TRBJ2-3; tentative D call: TRBD2 (6 bases). The CDR3 is 14 amino acids. V dropped 6 bases and J dropped 7 bases, with 17 bases sitting between them. CDR1 ENHRY and CDR2 SYGVKD come from the germline V gene. The CDR3 DNA reads as TGTGCCATCAGGGTCTACGGGAGTGGAAATACGCAGTATTTT. It specifies CAIRVYGSGNTQYF.

The V and J genes are TRBV28 and TRBJ1-4; D ambiguous. The CDR3 is 13 residues long. Germline V CDR1 and CDR2: MDHEN, SYDVKM. Trimming shortened V by 8 bases and J by 4 bases, and 11 bases separated the two germline ends. The CDR3 protein is CASWAAHNEKLFF. In DNA form, the CDR3 reads TGTGCCAGCTGGGCAGCCCATAATGAAAAACTGTTTTTT.

The chain couples TRBV12-5 to TRBJ2-7; possible D gene TRBD2, 5 bases. V was pared by 0 bases and J by 3 bases, with 18 bases between. The V gene's germline CDR1 is LGHNT and CDR2 FRNRAP. The CDR3 consists of 17 residues. As DNA, the CDR3 is TGTGCTAGTGGTTTGGTACATTACGTGAGGGCCCACTACGAGCAGTACTTC. It translates to CASGLVHYVRAHYEQYF.

The rearrangement joins TRBV27 to TRBJ2-1, with a weak D call TRBD2 (5 bases). V was clipped by 5 bases and J by 9 bases, with 14 bases between them. The germline gives CDR1 MNHEY, CDR2 SMNVEV (reference sequence). The CDR3 totals 13 residues. CDR3: CASSQLGGPEQFF. For the CDR3, the DNA is TGTGCCAGCAGTCAACTTGGAGGTCCTGAGCAGTTCTTC.

The V call is TRBV9, the J call TRBJ1-4; no definite D call. CDR1 is SGDLS and CDR2 is YYNGEE in the germline V gene. The CDR3 runs to 14 residues. V was trimmed by 4 bases and J by 3 bases, leaving 10 bases between them. CDR3 nucleotides: TGTGCCAGCAGCCTTACGGCGGCTAATGAAAAACTGTTTTTT. Its protein is CASSLTAANEKLFF.

V usage is TRBV28 and J usage is TRBJ1-2; possible D gene TRBD1, 6 bases. The V and J ends lost 6 bases and 4 bases respectively, with 18 bases between them. The CDR3 is made up of 15 amino acids. Per the germline V gene, CDR1 is MDHEN and CDR2 is SYDVKM. The CDR3 DNA sequence: TGTGCCAGCAGAGAAAGTCAGGGGTTCGGCTATGGCTACACCTTC. Its translation: CASRESQGFGYGYTF.

The chain has TRBV5-4 and TRBJ1-5; D ambiguous. V was trimmed by 2 bases and J by 3 bases, leaving 9 bases between them. Germline CDR1 is SGHNT and CDR2 is YYREEE (reference sequence). The CDR3 spans 14 residues. CDR3 protein: CASSLEGPNQPQHF. CDR3 DNA sequence: TGTGCCAGCAGCTTAGAAGGCCCCAATCAGCCCCAGCATTTT.

A single count supports this clone. The chain recombines TRBV15 with TRBJ2-2, with D maybe TRBD2 (6 bases). V was pared by 1 base and J by 0 bases, with 15 bases between. Germline V gene sequence: CDR1 LNHNV, CDR2 YYDKDF (reference sequence). This CDR3 has 18 residues. The CDR3 loop is CATSRARGGRTNTGELFF. CDR3 coding DNA: TGTGCCACCAGCAGAGCGAGGGGAGGTAGAACGAACACCGGGGAGCTGTTTTTT.

The sample holds a few counts of this clone. The chain employs TRBV5-1 and TRBJ1-1, with TRBD1 matching 8 bases. V gave up 4 bases and J gave up 3 bases; unmatched junction bases: 5. The CDR3 spans 14 residues. The V gene's germline CDR1 is SGHRS and CDR2 YFSETQ. CDR3 sequence (DNA): TGCGCCAGCAGCGACGGACAGGGATACACTGAAGCTTTCTTT. Translation: CASSDGQGYTEAFF.

The rearrangement links TRBV4-3 to TRBJ2-7, with 10 bases lining up with TRBD2. CDR3 length equals 14 residues. Germline V CDR1 and CDR2: LGHNA, YSLEER. The J segment lost 3 bases and the V segment lost 3 bases, leaving 2 bases of the junction unmatched. The DNA of the CDR3 is TGCGCCAGCAGCCACGGACTAGCGGACTACGAGCAGTACTTC. It yields the protein CASSHGLADYEQYF.